Listed below are T cell receptor beta chains from one sample, sequenced in a study of response to subunit inactivated influenza vaccine. TCRdb itself ran the RT-PCR reads through MiXCR, one entry per CDR3 protein. The sample carries roughly 700,000 distinct CDR3 sequences, around 13% recorded once. The sample here was PBMCs from blood, taken less than 15 days before vaccination. These receptors came from a man between 50 and 59 years old who received an inactivated influenza vaccine. CDR3s leave out the opening cysteine and the closing phenylalanine or tryptophan.

v_call	j_call	cdr3_aa
TRBV12-3/TRBV12-4	TRBJ1-3	ASSYTGNSGNTIY
TRBV28	TRBJ2-1	ASSLPSGRSYNEQF
TRBV12-3/TRBV12-4	TRBJ1-2	ASSGHDRGYGYT
TRBV12-3/TRBV12-4	TRBJ2-7	ASSLRGGTHTYEGQY
TRBV28	TRBJ1-1	ASSFATEAF
TRBV12-3/TRBV12-4	TRBJ1-6	ASSLGGGSYNSPLH
TRBV20-1	TRBJ1-2	SAFRQGYT
TRBV29-1	TRBJ2-5	SVGEVFGDAGLQY
TRBV29-1	TRBJ2-1	SVEDDSGGDEQF
TRBV7-2	TRBJ2-7	ASSIQGSPGEQY
TRBV7-2	TRBJ2-7	ASSPVGTGQSSYEQY
TRBV28	TRBJ2-1	ASSLTLSNEQF
TRBV28	TRBJ1-2	ASSPPGRAYGYT
TRBV12-3/TRBV12-4	TRBJ2-1	ASSLGLAGAPGQF
TRBV14	TRBJ2-1	ASSQGAKTKKSSYNEQF
TRBV24-1	TRBJ2-7	ATSARYSYEQY
TRBV20-1	TRBJ2-7	SATGGLSYEQY
TRBV14	TRBJ1-3	ASSQEAGFFSGNTIY
TRBV12-3/TRBV12-4	TRBJ2-7	ASSLTGTRVQEQY
TRBV7-2	TRBJ2-5	ASSFRGMEETQY
TRBV6-2/TRBV6-3	TRBJ2-7	ASSFDWSDYYEQY
TRBV7-9	TRBJ2-1	ASSFLSGSGNEQF
TRBV5-8	TRBJ2-1	ASSPRVPSYNEQF
TRBV20-1	TRBJ1-6	SARDESGNSPLH
TRBV15	TRBJ2-7	ATSRDPAGVPYEQY
TRBV15	TRBJ2-1	ATSPRGGSYNEQF
TRBV15	TRBJ1-2	ATSRNRGNNYGYT
TRBV7-2	TRBJ2-1	ASSLGLAWYNEQF
TRBV6-1	TRBJ2-2	ASSSGRNTGELF
TRBV6-5	TRBJ1-4	ASSYLAGEGEKLF
TRBV10-3	TRBJ2-1	AISESRGNEQF
TRBV5-1	TRBJ1-2	ASSPRQGGYGYT